The next 21 T cell receptor beta chains were all read from a single sample in a study of CD8+ T cells in alopecia areata. Extraction and reverse transcription of RNA yielded cDNA as the sequencing template. Here immunoSEQ multiplex PCR was the method, and the copy in TCRdb shows in-frame clones only, minus some. The table includes 200,000 to 250,000 clones, approximately 40% detected once. Treatment noted: oral pan-JAK inhibitor, 5-10 mg twice daily. The sample here was CD4+ T cells sorted from blood, taken around week 37, from a patient treated with tofacitinib. These receptors came from a human donor with alopecia areata.

This clone was observed a handful of times. V and J are TRBV29-1 and TRBJ1-2, with TRBD1 matching over 7 bases. The V segment lost 6 bases and the J segment 7 bases; nucleotides outside the gene matches: 8. CDR1 SQVTM and CDR2 ANQGSEA come from the germline V gene. The CDR3 has 12 residues. DNA for the CDR3: TGCAGCGTGAGGGAGGGGGCTTTTGGCTACACCTTC. It translates to CSVREGAFGYTF.

The V call is TRBV20-1, the J call TRBJ1-2; D call uncertain. The CDR3 is made up of 9 amino acids. Between the trimmed V and J ends, which lost 2 bases and 6 bases, there was a span of 1 base. Germline CDR1 and CDR2: DFQATT and SNEGSKA (reference sequence). CDR3 protein: CSARNGYTF. Written as DNA, the CDR3 is TGCAGTGCTAGAAATGGCTACACCTTC.

Concerning this clone itself: The sample holds other DNA sequences that translate to the same CDR3. The V gene is TRBV29-1, the J gene TRBJ2-7; tentatively, D is TRBD2 (5 bases). The V end was cut by 6 bases, the J end by 0 bases, with 6 bases between. Germline V gene data show CDR1 as SQVTM and CDR2 as ANQGSEA. CDR3 length equals 11 residues. The chain's CDR3 is CSVGDSYEQYF. The CDR3 nucleotides read TGCAGCGTGGGAGACTCCTACGAGCAGTACTTC.

This clone has just a few counts. The chain uses TRBV27 and TRBJ2-7, with D perhaps TRBD1 (6 bases). The germline CDR1 and CDR2 sequences are MNHEY and SMNVEV (reference sequence). V was clipped by 4 bases and J by 5 bases, with 12 bases between them. This CDR3 is 13 amino acids long. The CDR3 DNA is TGTGCCAGCAGTTATTTAGGGGACAACGAGCAGTACTTC. It is translated as CASSYLGDNEQYF.

The chain has TRBV29-1 and TRBJ2-6; D is unclear. V was cut by 1 base and J by 0 bases, with 7 bases left in between. Germline CDR1 SQVTM, CDR2 ANQGSEA. The CDR3 runs 15 residues. This chain's CDR3 is CSVEGSGSGANVLTF. The DNA for the CDR3 is TGCAGCGTTGAAGGGTCCGGCTCTGGGGCCAACGTCCTGACTTTC.

This chain links TRBV5-1 with TRBJ2-1, with 10 bases aligning to TRBD2. V shed 1 base and J 5 bases; nucleotides not matched to a gene: 3. Germline V CDR1 and CDR2: SGHRS, YFSETQ. The length of the CDR3 is 15 residues. The CDR3 DNA follows: TGCGCCAGCAGCTTGACTAGCGGGAAGGACAATGAGCAGTTCTTC. Its protein product is CASSLTSGKDNEQFF.

The chain links TRBV7-3 to TRBJ2-3; D may correspond to TRBD1 or TRBD2 (5 bases each). The CDR3 has 14 residues. Germline CDR1 is SGHTA and CDR2 is FQGTGA. V lost 5 bases, J lost 6 bases, and 15 bases lay in between. CDR3 protein: CASSPSGPLDTQYF. The DNA of the CDR3 is TGTGCCAGCAGCCCTTCGGGGCCCCTGGATACGCAGTATTTT.

The sample holds one count of this clone. The chain links TRBV6-5 to TRBJ1-4; 8 bases line up with TRBD1. Trimming cost V 6 bases and J 2 bases; bases outside gene matches: 5. This CDR3 is built from 15 residues. Germline V gene sequence: CDR1 MNHEY, CDR2 SVGAGI. The CDR3 is CASSKGDRTNEKLFF. CDR3 in DNA: TGTGCCAGCAGCAAAGGGGACAGGACTAATGAAAAACTGTTTTTT.

The chain joins TRBV7-2 to TRBJ2-3; 9 bases match TRBD2. The ends lost 1 base at V and 2 bases at J; junction bases unmatched: 13. The germline V gene has CDR1 SGHTA and CDR2 FQGNSA. The CDR3 consists of 19 residues. This CDR3 is CASSLVEGAGGRATDTQYF. Written as DNA, the CDR3 is TGTGCCAGCAGCTTAGTAGAAGGGGCCGGCGGGAGGGCCACAGATACGCAGTATTTT.

The DNA of the CDR3 is TGTGCCATCAGTAATCGCGGGACTAGCGGAGAGACCCAGTACTTC. Its translation is CAISNRGTSGETQYF. This chain uses TRBV10-3 with TRBJ2-5, with 11 bases lining up with TRBD2. Germline lookup yields CDR1 ENHRY and CDR2 SYGVKD. There are 15 residues in the CDR3. The ends lost 5 bases at V and 4 bases at J; junction bases unmatched: 6.

V is TRBV29-1 and J is TRBJ2-3; the D gene is possibly TRBD2 (6 bases). This CDR3 contains 13 residues. Germline CDR1 SQVTM, CDR2 ANQGSEA. Trimming took 4 bases from V and 4 from J, leaving 12 bases between them. Written as DNA, the CDR3 is TGCAGCGTTGTCGGCAGGGACTCAGATACGCAGTATTTT. This encodes CSVVGRDSDTQYF.

V and J are TRBV6-5 and TRBJ2-7; 11 bases line up with TRBD1. This CDR3 has 15 residues. Germline CDR1 and CDR2: MNHEY and SVGAGI. The ends lost 5 bases at V and 5 bases at J; junction bases unmatched: 8. CDR3 DNA sequence: TGTGCCAGCAGTCTGGACAGGGGGCTTTCCAACGAGCAGTACTTC. Its translation: CASSLDRGLSNEQYF.

This sequence joins TRBV7-2 and TRBJ1-5; the D is unclear. This CDR3 region has 14 residues. From germline, CDR1 is SGHTA and CDR2 FQGNSA. The ends were cut back, 1 base at V and 4 bases at J, with 8 bases in the middle. The CDR3 region is CASSLGGRNQPQHF. In nucleotides, the CDR3 is TGTGCCAGCAGCTTAGGAGGGCGAAATCAGCCCCAGCATTTT.

The V call is TRBV4-3, the J call TRBJ1-1, with a tentative D call TRBD1 (5 bases). The germline V gene has CDR1 LGHNA and CDR2 YSLEER. The CDR3 contains 15 residues. Trimming shortened V by 3 bases and J by 1 base, and 12 bases separated the two germline ends. The CDR3 sequence: CASSHLGDPNTEAFF. The CDR3 DNA follows: TGCGCCAGCAGCCATCTTGGGGACCCGAACACTGAAGCTTTCTTT.

The V call is TRBV7-9, the J call TRBJ2-1; a possible D gene is TRBD2 (6 bases). Germline assignment: CDR1 SEHNR and CDR2 FQNEAQ (reference sequence). V lost 4 bases and J lost 0, with 13 bases in between. The CDR3 runs to 16 residues. The CDR3 loop reads CASSSQDGSSYNEQFF. The CDR3 region has the DNA TGTGCCAGCAGCTCTCAGGACGGGAGCTCCTACAATGAGCAGTTCTTC.

In DNA form, the CDR3 reads TGCAGAGCGGACAGGGAGGGCATTCAGTACTTC. Its protein product is CRADREGIQYF. This chain uses TRBV20-1 with TRBJ2-4; D is perhaps TRBD1 (8 bases). Germline V gives CDR1 DFQATT, CDR2 SNEGSKA (reference sequence). The CDR3 consists of 11 residues.

This chain joins TRBV5-1 and TRBJ2-5; D is possibly TRBD2 (5 bases). The germline gives CDR1 SGHRS, CDR2 YFSETQ. Trimming shortened V by 2 bases and J by 5 bases, and 16 bases separated the two germline ends. CDR3 size: 15 residues. The CDR3 sequence: CASSFGVGVRETQYF. CDR3 nucleotides: TGCGCCAGCAGCTTCGGGGTGGGAGTACGGGAGACCCAGTACTTC.

The V gene is TRBV18, the J gene TRBJ2-2, with TRBD1 matching 9 bases. Losses at the gene ends were 4 bases for V and 3 bases for J; bases not matched to a gene: 6. Germline assignment: CDR1 KGHSH and CDR2 LQKENI. The CDR3 contains 16 residues. In DNA form, the CDR3 reads TGTGCCAGCTCACTCATGGGACAGGGATACACCGGGGAGCTGTTTTTT. Protein: CASSLMGQGYTGELFF. Complete variable domain (other parts from reference TRBV18 and TRBJ2-2): NAGVMQNPRHLVRRRGQEARLRCSPMKGHSHVYWYRQLPEEGLKFMVYLQKENIIDESGMPKERFSAEFPKEGPSILRIQQVVRGDSAAYFCASSLMGQGYTGELFFGEGSRLTVL.

This clone occurred a few times. This sequence joins TRBV13 and TRBJ2-5, with D maybe TRBD1 (6 bases). This CDR3 comprises 14 residues. V lost 6 bases, J lost 4 bases, and 15 bases lay in between. Germline V gives CDR1 PRHDT, CDR2 FYEKMQ (reference sequence). CDR3: CASSDQGSGETQYF. CDR3 sequence (DNA): TGTGCCAGCAGTGACCAGGGGTCTGGAGAGACCCAGTACTTC.

The rearrangement links TRBV4-3 to TRBJ2-6, with 11 bases identical to TRBD1. This CDR3 is built from 19 residues. Germline V gives CDR1 LGHNA, CDR2 YSLEER. With V trimmed by 3 bases and J by 0 bases, 7 bases remained unmatched. The CDR3 protein is CASSQDGTGGSSGANVLTF. In DNA form, the CDR3 reads TGCGCCAGCAGCCAGGATGGGACAGGGGGTTCCTCTGGGGCCAACGTCCTGACTTTC.

This clone was detected only once. This chain links TRBV29-1 with TRBJ2-7; TRBD1 aligns across 9 bases. The CDR3 sequence is 15 residues long. CDR1 and CDR2 (germline): SQVTM, ANQGSEA. J lost 5 bases, V lost 7 bases, and 15 bases had no gene match. The CDR3 protein is CSGAELGTGFHEQYF. The CDR3 coding sequence is TGCAGCGGGGCCGAACTCGGGACAGGGTTCCACGAGCAGTACTTC.